The 21 T cell receptor beta chains reported below all come from one sample, sequenced in a study of B cell selection in AIRE deficiency. Sorted regulatory T cells were CD4-positive, CD25-high and CD127-low or negative. Clones were read by immunoSEQ multiplex PCR, and TCRdb kept only the in-frame ones, dropping some. The sample has approximately 14,000 clones; just over 90% are singletons. Material: Tregs sorted from PBMCs. Receptor source: a human donor with AIRE deficiency.

The J gene is TRBJ1-5, the V gene TRBV7-8, with D perhaps TRBD1 (5 bases). The CDR3 has 14 amino acids. Looked up from germline, CDR1 is SGHVS and CDR2 is FQNEAQ. Trimming removed 2 bases from V and 3 bases from J, with 8 bases in between. The chain's CDR3 is CASSLTGFNQPQHF. The CDR3 DNA follows: TGTGCCAGCAGCTTAACAGGTTTCAATCAGCCCCAGCATTTT.

The chain couples TRBV19 to TRBJ2-1; TRBD2 aligns across 14 bases. Germline CDR1 LNHDA, CDR2 SQIVND (reference sequence). CDR3 length: 16 amino acids. After removal of 3 bases from V and 9 bases from J, the junction contained 7 bases not matched to a gene. The CDR3 spells CASSIRLAGGSSEQFF. The CDR3 DNA reads TGTGCCAGTAGTATCCGACTAGCGGGAGGGTCTAGTGAGCAGTTCTTC.

The chain uses TRBV13 and TRBJ2-5, with TRBD2 matching 7 bases. The trim removed 2 bases at V and 7 bases at J, leaving 10 bases unmatched. Germline V gene data show CDR1 as PRHDT and CDR2 as FYEKMQ (reference sequence). There are 15 residues in the CDR3. The chain's CDR3 is CASSLRLAETGTQYF. CDR3 nucleotides: TGTGCCAGCAGCTTAAGGCTAGCGGAAACAGGGACCCAGTACTTC.

This sequence joins TRBV5-1 and TRBJ2-7, with a possible D match to TRBD2 (6 bases). CDR3 length equals 14 residues. V was shortened by 4 bases and J by 1 base, with 12 bases between the two germline ends. The V gene's germline CDR1 is SGHRS and CDR2 YFSETQ. CDR3 nucleotides: TGCGCCAGCAGCCCTTCTAGCGTATCCTACGAGCAGTACTTC. The encoded protein is CASSPSSVSYEQYF.

The chain's CDR3 is CASSLTGKNTGELFF. The CDR3 DNA follows: TGCGCCAGCAGCTTGACAGGGAAGAACACCGGGGAGCTGTTTTTT. The chain uses TRBV5-1 and TRBJ2-2; D might be TRBD1 (6 bases). This CDR3 has 15 residues. From germline, CDR1 is SGHRS and CDR2 YFSETQ. The V gene lost 1 base and the J gene lost 1 base, with 8 bases spanning the gap.

CDR3 in DNA: TGTGCCAGCAGTGAAGCCTTCTGGGTTGAAGCTTTCTTT. It codes for CASSEAFWVEAFF. The chain combines TRBV6-1 with TRBJ1-1, with D unclear. Germline-derived CDR1 and CDR2 are MNHNS and SASEGT. The V end lost 0 bases, the J end lost 7 bases, and 9 bases lay between the germline ends. This CDR3 spans 13 amino acids.

The CDR3 loop reads CASSWNTEAFF. Written as DNA, the CDR3 is TGCGCCAGCAGTTGGAACACTGAAGCTTTCTTT. V is TRBV10-2 and J is TRBJ1-1, with D hard to call. V dropped 5 bases and J dropped 1 base, with 2 bases sitting between them. The CDR3 extends over 11 amino acids. Germline V gene lookup returns CDR1 WSHSY and CDR2 SAAADI.

The chain carries TRBV15 and TRBJ2-7, with D hard to call. With 2 bases removed from V and 5 bases from J, the gap between germline ends came to 13 bases. This CDR3 contains 14 residues. Germline CDR1 LNHNV, CDR2 YYDKDF (reference sequence). The DNA of the CDR3 is TGTGCCACCAGCAGAACCAAATTAGAACACGAGCAGTACTTC. As protein: CATSRTKLEHEQYF.

The table lists this clone with a count of one. V gene TRBV19 combines with J gene TRBJ1-3, with unresolved D. Deletions cut 2 bases from V and 4 bases from J, with 9 bases between. Germline CDR1 reads LNHDA; CDR2 reads SQIVND (reference sequence). This CDR3 spans 14 amino acids. The CDR3 DNA reads as TGTGCCAGTAGTATAAGGAATGCCGGAAACACCATATATTTT. Its protein product is CASSIRNAGNTIYF.

This clone has just a few counts. The rearrangement joins TRBV10-1 to TRBJ2-7, with 7 bases that match TRBD2. The CDR3 consists of 18 residues. The germline V gene encodes CDR1 WNHNN and CDR2 SYGVQD (reference sequence). With 5 bases clipped from V and 3 bases from J, the junction kept 19 bases outside the gene matches. DNA of the CDR3: TGCGCCAGCAGTCCCGAGCTAGCGGCTACCCACATAAGCTACGAGCAGTACTTC. Its protein is CASSPELAATHISYEQYF.

CDR3 residues: CASSLTNYEQYF. CDR3 nucleotide sequence: TGCGCCAGCAGCTTGACTAACTACGAGCAGTACTTC. This chain links TRBV5-1 with TRBJ2-7; D unresolved. V shed 1 base and J shed 3 bases, with 5 bases lying between them. Germline CDR1 and CDR2: SGHRS and YFSETQ. The CDR3 has 12 residues.

The chain employs TRBV5-1 and TRBJ2-5; 10 nucleotides align to TRBD2. Germline trimming cut 0 bases from V and 5 bases from J; bases unmatched to any gene: 7. This CDR3 has 16 amino acids. Per germline, CDR1 SGHRS and CDR2 YFSETQ. The CDR3 here is CASSLGLAGVGETQYF. CDR3 DNA: TGCGCCAGCAGCTTGGGGCTAGCGGGAGTAGGCGAGACCCAGTACTTC.

This clone was seen more than once but under ten times. The chain combines TRBV4-3 with TRBJ2-2; the D gene could be TRBD1 or TRBD2 (6 bases each). The CDR3 has 16 residues. Germline CDR1 and CDR2: LGHNA and YSLEER. V lost 2 bases to trimming and J lost 5 bases, with 15 bases between them. CDR3 coding DNA: TGCGCCAGCAGCCAAAGGGGGGCAGTTAGGACCGGGGAGCTGTTTTTT. Its translation is CASSQRGAVRTGELFF.

This clone was seen a few times. The rearrangement joins TRBV5-4 to TRBJ1-2, with unresolved D. Germline-derived CDR1 and CDR2 are SGHNT and YYREEE (reference sequence). The V and J ends lost 4 bases and 2 bases respectively, with 9 bases between them. This CDR3 region has 13 residues. As DNA, the CDR3 is TGTGCCAGCAGCCGGGTCGAGAACTATGGCTACACCTTC. Encoded protein: CASSRVENYGYTF.

The chain recombines TRBV6-1 with TRBJ2-1; D not resolved. The CDR3 consists of 14 residues. The germline CDR1 and CDR2 sequences are MNHNS and SASEGT. The V end lost 8 bases, the J end lost 5 bases, and 16 bases lay between the germline ends. The CDR3 DNA follows: TGTGCCAGCGGCCGCCAGACAAACCACAATGAGCAGTTCTTC. It encodes CASGRQTNHNEQFF.

This chain connects TRBV15 to TRBJ1-2, with 7 bases identical to TRBD1. This CDR3 has 14 amino acids. V lost 2 bases and J lost 0; bases outside the gene matches: 0. CDR1 and CDR2 (germline): LNHNV, YYDKDF (reference sequence). The CDR3 protein is CATSRQGANYGYTF. The CDR3 nucleotides read TGTGCCACCAGCAGACAGGGGGCTAACTATGGCTACACCTTC.

The chain is built from TRBV4-2 and TRBJ2-2, with TRBD1 identical over 10 bases. With 4 bases clipped from V and 7 bases from J, the junction kept 6 bases outside the gene matches. The CDR3 length is 15 residues. CDR1 is LGHNA, CDR2 YNFKEQ, per germline. In nucleotides, the CDR3 is TGTGCCAGCAGCCGGGGACAGGGGCCGGGCGGGGAGCTGTTTTTT. Protein: CASSRGQGPGGELFF.

In its sample, this clone was seen a few times. V usage is TRBV10-3 and J usage is TRBJ2-4; D might be TRBD2 (6 bases). Germline V lookup: CDR1 ENHRY, CDR2 SYGVKD. The CDR3 has 15 amino acids. V shed 0 bases and J shed 3 bases, with 9 bases lying between them. The CDR3 here is CAISESAGFKNIQYF. CDR3 nucleotides: TGTGCCATCAGTGAGTCTGCGGGGTTCAAAAACATTCAGTACTTC.

The genes are TRBV5-1 and TRBJ2-6; D could derive from TRBD1 or TRBD2 (5 bases each). Trimming stripped 2 bases from V and 0 bases from J, with 12 bases between. Germline lookup yields CDR1 SGHRS and CDR2 YFSETQ. The CDR3 length is 17 residues. CDR3 sequence (DNA): TGCGCCAGCAGCTTTGGGACCACTAGCTCTGGGGCCAACGTCCTGACTTTC. Translating it yields CASSFGTTSSGANVLTF.

V is TRBV10-3 and J is TRBJ2-2; D ambiguous. This CDR3 is built from 11 residues. Germline CDR1 reads ENHRY; CDR2 reads SYGVKD. Trimming removed 11 bases from V and 5 bases from J, with 9 bases in between. CDR3 in DNA: TGTGCCTCGACGGAAACCGGGGAGCTGTTTTTT. Its protein product is CASTETGELFF.

CDR3 residues: CASSLDLAVAYNEQFF. The CDR3 DNA reads TGTGCCAGCAGCTTGGATCTAGCGGTAGCCTACAATGAGCAGTTCTTC. V is TRBV5-6 and J is TRBJ2-1; 7 bases agree with TRBD2. Germline V CDR1 and CDR2: SGHDT, YYEEEE. There are 16 residues in the CDR3. V was clipped by 0 bases and J by 2 bases; unmatched bases: 5.